Shown below are 18 T cell receptor beta chains from a single sample sequenced in a study of blood T cells in healthy people across ages. Through a sample-barcoded 5' primer and a J-beta primer mix, a second PCR was run for roughly 7 to 11 cycles. TCRdb ran MiXCR on the 5' RACE reads and lists one entry per CDR3 protein. The table has 1.5 million to 2 million distinct CDR3 sequences, approximately 30% seen once. Sequenced material: blood. The receptors stem from a woman aged 25 to 39 in good health.

In its sample, this clonotype was seen a few times. The chain recombines TRBV20-1 with TRBJ2-1; 7 positions match TRBD2. J lost 0 bases, V lost 4 bases, and 6 bases had no gene match. The CDR3 loop spans 15 amino acids. Germline lookup yields CDR1 DFQATT and CDR2 SNEGSKA (reference sequence). The CDR3 bases are TGCAGTGCTACCCGGGACTACAGCTCCTACAATGAGCAGTTCTTC. Translated, it gives CSATRDYSSYNEQFF.

The chain recombines TRBV3-1 with TRBJ2-5; no reliable D call. The V end was cut by 1 base, the J end by 5 bases, with 11 bases between. This CDR3 spans 14 amino acids. From germline, CDR1 is LGHDT and CDR2 YNNKEL (reference sequence). For the CDR3, the DNA is TGTGCCAGCAGCCAAGCCCCGGCCCCCGAGACCCAGTACTTC. Amino acid sequence: CASSQAPAPETQYF.

This clonotype was counted a few times. The chain carries TRBV7-2 and TRBJ2-3; perhaps TRBD1 as D (6 bases). V was cut by 5 bases and J by 1 base, with 13 bases left in between. Germline values: CDR1 SGHTA, CDR2 FQGNSA. This CDR3 comprises 15 residues. The CDR3 sequence is CASSPGVPRTDTQYF. The DNA of the CDR3 is TGTGCCAGCAGCCCAGGGGTACCGCGCACAGATACGCAGTATTTT.

J is TRBJ2-5 and V is TRBV15; D gene uncertain. Near its end, the DNA agrees better with TRBJ2-7, so the J call may be wrong. Looked up from germline, CDR1 is LNHNV and CDR2 is YYDKDF (reference sequence). The CDR3 has 16 residues. CDR3 sequence reads: CATSRDPWGSQDEQYF. As DNA, the CDR3 is TGTGCCACCAGCAGAGATCCGTGGGGTAGCCAAGACGAGCAGTACTTC.

The rearrangement uses TRBV7-2 and TRBJ2-3; D is ambiguous. CDR3 length: 15 amino acids. V lost 4 bases and J lost 0, with 11 bases in between. Germline V gene data show CDR1 as SGHTA and CDR2 as FQGNSA. CDR3 DNA sequence: TGTGCCAGCAGCTCGGAGCTGGGGAGCACAGATACGCAGTATTTT. This codes for CASSSELGSTDTQYF. Complete variable domain (other parts from reference TRBV7-2 and TRBJ2-3): GAGVSQSPSNKVTEKGKDVELRCDPISGHTALYWYRQSLGQGLEFLIYFQGNSAPDKSGLPSDRFSAERTGGSVSTLTIQRTQQEDSAVYLCASSSELGSTDTQYFGPGTRLTVL.

This sequence joins TRBV19 and TRBJ1-5; the D gene is possibly TRBD1 (5 bases). Germline V gene lookup returns CDR1 LNHDA and CDR2 SQIVND (reference sequence). With 4 bases removed from V and 4 bases from J, the gap between germline ends came to 17 bases. The CDR3 totals 16 residues. The CDR3 region is CASSNLKGAGNQPQHF. The CDR3, as DNA: TGTGCCAGTAGTAACCTCAAAGGGGCCGGAAATCAGCCCCAGCATTTT.

The table lists this clonotype with a few counts. V gene TRBV6-2 or TRBV6-3 combines with J gene TRBJ2-7; 7 bases align to TRBD2. Germline CDR1 and CDR2: MNHEY and SVGEGT. This CDR3 comprises 14 residues. Losses at the gene ends were 11 bases for V and 6 bases for J; bases not matched to a gene: 16. The CDR3 is CAAAGRREIIEQYF. The CDR3 nucleotides read TGTGCCGCGGCTGGCAGGCGGGAGATCATCGAGCAGTACTTC.

The V call is TRBV27, the J call TRBJ1-2, with a tentative D call TRBD1 (5 bases). V was pared by 4 bases and J by 4 bases, with 22 bases between. This CDR3 has 17 residues. The V gene's germline CDR1 is MNHEY and CDR2 SMNVEV (reference sequence). CDR3 sequence reads: CASSSERMRGDAYGYTF. The DNA for the CDR3 is TGTGCCAGCAGTTCAGAAAGGATGCGAGGGGACGCCTATGGCTACACCTTC.

This clonotype was seen a handful of times. This rearrangement joins TRBV29-1 to TRBJ2-1; 14 bases agree with TRBD2. Trimming at V came to 5 bases and at J to 8 bases, leaving 8 bases not matched to a gene. Germline V gives CDR1 SQVTM, CDR2 ANQGSEA. The CDR3 is 15 amino acids. CDR3 in amino acids: CSVTGTSGGWDEQFF. In nucleotides, the CDR3 is TGCAGCGTTACCGGGACTAGCGGGGGATGGGATGAGCAGTTCTTC.

There are a few counts of this clonotype. V usage is TRBV20-1 and J usage is TRBJ2-1, with 13 bases matching TRBD2. Germline V gene lookup returns CDR1 DFQATT and CDR2 SNEGSKA (reference sequence). This CDR3 spans 16 amino acids. V lost 5 bases and J lost 13; bases outside the gene matches: 17. The CDR3: CSARPPGLAGKETQFF. The CDR3 DNA reads as TGCAGTGCTCGTCCGCCGGGACTAGCGGGGAAGGAGACCCAGTTCTTC.

The rearrangement links TRBV20-1 to TRBJ2-3; D possibly corresponds to TRBD2 (5 bases). From germline, CDR1 is DFQATT and CDR2 SNEGSKA (reference sequence). The CDR3 extends over 12 amino acids. Trimming cost V 7 bases and J 6 bases, with 14 bases left between them. This chain's CDR3 is CSVHFPGDTQYF. CDR3 nucleotide sequence: TGCAGTGTTCACTTCCCGGGGGATACGCAGTATTTT.

This chain connects TRBV12-3 or TRBV12-4 to TRBJ1-4, with 8 bases fitting TRBD1. The CDR3 has 15 residues. Trimming cost V 5 bases and J 7 bases; bases outside gene matches: 9. This chain's CDR3 is CASSPQGALGEKLFF. The DNA for the CDR3 is TGTGCCAGCAGTCCGCAGGGGGCTTTAGGTGAAAAACTGTTTTTT.

The rearrangement uses TRBV7-2 and TRBJ2-4; TRBD1 agrees at 8 bases. This CDR3 has 18 residues. The junction had 13 bases not matched to a gene; V was cut back by 5 bases and J by 1 base. Germline-derived CDR1 and CDR2 are SGHTA and FQGNSA. CDR3 sequence (DNA): TGTGCCAGCAGCGCGCAGGGGGCGAGATTAGCGGCCAAAAACATTCAGTACTTC. Protein: CASSAQGARLAAKNIQYF.

This clonotype was picked up a small number of times. The chain uses TRBV2 and TRBJ2-5; D unresolved. Per the germline V gene, CDR1 is SNHLY and CDR2 is FYNNEI. The CDR3 covers 14 residues. V was shortened by 4 bases and J by 5 bases, with 14 bases between the two germline ends. The CDR3 spells CASSVRVSRETQYF. Written as DNA, the CDR3 is TGTGCCAGCAGTGTACGGGTATCGCGCGAGACCCAGTACTTC.

The chain links TRBV12-3 or TRBV12-4 to TRBJ2-2, with 10 bases aligning to TRBD2. With 6 bases clipped from V and 5 bases from J, the junction kept 12 bases outside the gene matches. The CDR3 covers 17 residues. The CDR3 DNA sequence: TGTGCCAGCAGCCGCCCTTTAGCGGGAGGAACTACCGGGGAGCTGTTTTTT. It specifies CASSRPLAGGTTGELFF.

In this sample, this clonotype turned up many times. V is TRBV29-1 and J is TRBJ2-5; tentative D call: TRBD2 (5 bases). Per the germline V gene, CDR1 is SQVTM and CDR2 is ANQGSEA. This CDR3 has 15 residues. With 7 bases removed from V and 4 bases from J, the gap between germline ends came to 22 bases. For the CDR3, the DNA is TGCAGCGCAAGACTTCGGGGAGAGGCGAGAGAGACCCAGTACTTC. It specifies CSARLRGEARETQYF.

The CDR3: CASSHLSGSYEQYF. For the CDR3, the DNA is TGTGCCAGCAGTCACCTTAGCGGAAGCTACGAGCAGTACTTC. The chain carries TRBV6-1 and TRBJ2-7; possibly TRBD2 for D (6 bases). CDR3 length equals 14 residues. V lost 5 bases to trimming and J lost 3 bases, with 14 bases between them. In germline, CDR1 is MNHNS, CDR2 SASEGT.

The chain links TRBV7-9 to TRBJ2-3; D might be TRBD1 (5 bases). V lost 5 bases to trimming and J lost 4 bases, with 19 bases between them. CDR3 length equals 16 residues. CDR1 is SEHNR and CDR2 is FQNEAQ in the germline V gene (reference sequence). The CDR3 sequence is CASSLTQGINADTQYF. CDR3 nucleotide sequence: TGTGCCAGCAGCCTCACCCAGGGAATAAACGCAGATACGCAGTATTTT.